The TCR beta chain described here comes from a study of blood T cell repertoires in COVID-19. Study-wide context: The study drew acute and convalescent COVID-19 samples from the United States, Italy and Spain. PBMCs, B-cell-depleted T cells, or T cells provided the cDNA or gDNA that made up the material.

Trimming cost V 0 bases and J 2 bases, with 6 bases left between them. CDR1 and CDR2 (germline): SGHNT, YYREEE (reference sequence). The CDR3 covers 15 residues. Per the original methods: How many nucleated cells were present was estimated from reference gene primer amplification. The method was immunoSEQ multiplex PCR; TCRdb's version includes in-frame clones alone and lacks a portion of them. The D gene and trimming were derived from the DNA, and the V and J assignments and clone size from that table. The sample lists 200,000 to 250,000 clones, under 90% occurring once. Sequencing input: peripheral blood. This sequence originates from an elderly woman with active or convalescent COVID-19. This rearrangement joins TRBV5-4 to TRBJ2-6; D gene unclear. CDR3 region: CASSLVSAGANVLTF. For the CDR3, the DNA is TGTGCCAGCAGCTTGGTATCAGCTGGGGCCAACGTCCTGACTTTC.